This TCR beta chain emerged from a study of regulatory T cells in long-lasting Graves disease. Study conclusions and caveats: A greater number of public clonotypes (roughly 2,700) was shared by persistent patients than by new patients (around 1,000). Thyroid tissue was not sampled; only peripheral blood was. Newly diagnosed disease favored TRBV20-1 and TRBJ2-1 over persistent disease.

Germline CDR1 and CDR2: SGHRS and YFSETQ. The CDR3 covers 13 residues. V gave up 6 bases and J gave up 4 bases; unmatched junction bases: 4. Time point of the sample: newly diagnosed GD, antithyroid drugs for less than 3 months. The TCR library was prepared using RNA isolated from PBMCs. This clonotype was recorded at least ten times. Its target is not known. Relying on iRepertoire HTBI primers and Arm-PCR of CDR3 regions, the team built TCR beta libraries. One entry per CDR3 protein results from TCRdb running MiXCR on the multiplex PCR reads. The data contain about 540,000 distinct CDR3 sequences, roughly 13% of them seen just once; the ten biggest clones take up about 10%. Another study also made use of these data, one on T cells in Graves' hyperthyroidism and ophthalmopathy.

Specimen: peripheral blood mononuclear cells (PBMCs), collected at new diagnosis, from a patient treated with antithyroid drugs. The receptor comes from a man aged 30-40 years with Graves disease. The V and J genes are TRBV5-1 and TRBJ2-7; 10 bases fit TRBD1. The CDR3 nucleotides are TGCGCCAGCACCGGGACAGGGGAATACGAGCAGTACTTC. Its translation is CASTGTGEYEQYF.